Below, one TCR beta chain is given with its context. This specimen comes from a study of blood T cell repertoires in COVID-19. In the study overall: The United States, Italy and Spain supplied acute and convalescent COVID-19 samples.

Source study methods: Reference gene primer amplification gave estimated nucleated cell counts. TCRdb keeps only in-frame clones here, not all; method: immunoSEQ multiplex PCR. V and J calls and clone size are as listed in that table; D and trimming were resolved from the DNA. The sample lists around 100,000 clones, 80% to 90% occurring once. There are 14 residues in the CDR3. Material: peripheral blood. The rearrangement links TRBV21-1 to TRBJ1-1; the DNA was not used to check the table's D call, TRBD1. TRBV21-1 is a pseudogene segment. This receptor was taken from a woman aged 80 or older with acute or convalescent COVID-19. In nucleotides, the CDR3 is TGTGCCAGCAACCCCGGGACAGGGGGCACTGAAGCTTTCTTT. Its protein is CASNPGTGGTEAFF.